The 31 T cell receptor beta chains in this list originate from one sample, sequenced in a study of cytomegalovirus exposure and HLA in healthy donors. A multiplex PCR was run with 60 Vbeta primers and 13 Jbeta primers. The repertoire was sequenced with immunoSEQ multiplex PCR; TCRdb's copy has only in-frame clones and lacks some. This sample contains 50,000 to 70,000 clones. Sequenced: PBMCs. Receptors originate from a woman between 18 and 29 years old in good health and CMV-seronegative.

The chain carries TRBV9 and TRBJ2-1; the match to TRBD1 covers 10 bases. Germline V gene lookup returns CDR1 SGDLS and CDR2 YYNGEE. Trimming took 0 bases from V and 11 from J; bases not matched to a gene: 5. The CDR3 consists of 14 residues. CDR3 nucleotide sequence: TGTGCCAGCAGCGTAGACCGGGACAGGGGAAAGCAGTTCTTC. It codes for CASSVDRDRGKQFF.

This chain links TRBV4-1 with TRBJ2-6; D remains unclear. The CDR3 runs 17 residues. Trimming stripped 0 bases from V and 0 bases from J, with 9 bases between. Germline-derived CDR1 and CDR2 are MGHRA and YSYEKL. CDR3 sequence (DNA): TGCGCCAGCAGCCAAGACCGTACAGCCTCTGGGGCCAACGTCCTGACTTTC. Translation: CASSQDRTASGANVLTF.

The genes are TRBV6-1 and TRBJ2-1, with 9 bases lining up with TRBD2. The CDR3 sequence is 13 residues long. Germline CDR1 MNHNS, CDR2 SASEGT. With V trimmed by 7 bases and J by 7 bases, 5 bases remained unmatched. CDR3 amino acids: CASIGTSLNEQFF. The CDR3 nucleotides are TGTGCCAGCATCGGGACTAGCTTGAATGAGCAGTTCTTC.

This chain links TRBV6-1 with TRBJ2-7, with 7 positions matching TRBD1. The CDR3 extends over 15 amino acids. Trimming removed 3 bases from V and 1 base from J; junction bases left unmatched: 6. The V gene's germline CDR1 is MNHNS and CDR2 SASEGT. This chain's CDR3 is CASSEQGVPSYEQYF. The DNA of the CDR3 is TGTGCCAGCAGTGAGCAGGGGGTACCTTCCTACGAGCAGTACTTC.

V is TRBV4-1 and J is TRBJ2-7, with D perhaps matching TRBD2 (5 bases). V was shortened by 0 bases and J by 5 bases, with 23 bases between the two germline ends. This CDR3 has 18 amino acids. Germline CDR1 MGHRA, CDR2 YSYEKL. This chain's CDR3 is CASSQDMSRFRAGNEQYF. For the CDR3, the DNA is TGCGCCAGCAGCCAAGATATGAGCCGGTTTCGGGCGGGCAACGAGCAGTACTTC.

The genes are TRBV6-5 and TRBJ1-5; D is unclear. Trimming left V 7 bases short and J 0 bases short, with 13 bases between. This CDR3 comprises 15 residues. Germline values: CDR1 MNHEY, CDR2 SVGAGI. The CDR3 here is CASKSRADSNQPQHF. The CDR3 DNA reads as TGTGCCAGCAAATCACGCGCGGATAGCAATCAGCCCCAGCATTTT.

This sequence joins TRBV5-6 and TRBJ1-1; possible D gene TRBD1, 6 bases. This CDR3 has 13 amino acids. With 7 bases removed from V and 3 bases from J, the gap between germline ends came to 13 bases. Germline V gene sequence: CDR1 SGHDT, CDR2 YYEEEE. CDR3 protein: CASLAGQYTEAFF. Here the CDR3 DNA reads TGTGCCAGCCTGGCAGGACAGTACACTGAAGCTTTCTTT.

The rearrangement uses TRBV7-8 and TRBJ1-2; D is possibly TRBD1 (5 bases). This CDR3 region has 13 residues. Germline V gene sequence: CDR1 SGHVS, CDR2 FQNEAQ. Between the trimmed V and J ends, which lost 0 bases and 10 bases, there was a span of 12 bases. The CDR3 DNA sequence: TGTGCCAGCAGCTTAGCGGGGCAGTACTTCTACACCTTC. This sequence encodes CASSLAGQYFYTF.

The chain recombines TRBV4-2 with TRBJ1-2; 7 bases are shared with TRBD1. CDR3 length: 13 amino acids. Germline CDR1 reads LGHNA; CDR2 reads YNFKEQ. Trimming removed 5 bases from V and 2 bases from J; junction bases left unmatched: 2. The CDR3 nucleotides are TGTGCCAGCAGCACGACAGGGAACTATGGCTACACCTTC. Translating gives CASSTTGNYGYTF.

The chain recombines TRBV5-4 with TRBJ2-7; 8 positions match TRBD2. This CDR3 has 14 residues. V shed 6 bases and J 3 bases; nucleotides not matched to a gene: 8. In germline, CDR1 is SGHNT, CDR2 YYREEE (reference sequence). The CDR3 protein is CASNRAGDIYEQYF. In DNA, the CDR3 is TGTGCCAGCAACCGAGCGGGAGATATCTACGAGCAGTACTTC.

V usage is TRBV4-2 and J usage is TRBJ1-3; D remains unclear. The CDR3 runs to 15 residues. Germline CDR1 LGHNA, CDR2 YNFKEQ. The germline V and J ends were trimmed by 4 bases and 4 bases, with 14 bases remaining between them. This CDR3 reads CASSPREVSGNTIYF. CDR3 sequence (DNA): TGTGCCAGCAGCCCCCGGGAGGTCTCAGGAAACACCATATATTTT.

This chain uses TRBV13 with TRBJ1-2, with D unresolved. Germline loops: CDR1 PRHDT, CDR2 FYEKMQ (reference sequence). Trimming removed 3 bases from V and 8 bases from J, with 16 bases in between. The CDR3 is 14 residues long. CDR3 sequence (DNA): TGTGCCAGCAGCTTTCCGTCGGGGATTATGGGCTACACCTTC. Translated, it gives CASSFPSGIMGYTF.

The rearrangement links TRBV27 to TRBJ2-2; 13 bases align to TRBD2. After removal of 5 bases from V and 4 bases from J, the junction contained 4 bases not matched to a gene. Germline V CDR1 and CDR2: MNHEY, SMNVEV (reference sequence). This CDR3 is built from 16 residues. The CDR3: CASSPRLAGGTGELFF. DNA of the CDR3: TGTGCCAGCAGTCCGAGACTAGCGGGGGGCACCGGGGAGCTGTTTTTT.

The J gene is TRBJ2-1, the V gene TRBV30; D possibly corresponds to TRBD1 (7 bases). The CDR3 has 14 amino acids. Trimming took 7 bases from V and 14 from J, leaving 27 bases between them. Germline V lookup: CDR1 GTSNPN, CDR2 SVGIG (reference sequence). The CDR3 sequence: CALGGLNRGRLEFF. The CDR3, as DNA: TGTGCCTTAGGGGGGCTGAACAGGGGCCGCCTTGAGTTCTTC.

This sequence joins TRBV18 and TRBJ2-7; 10 bases map to TRBD2. Germline lookup yields CDR1 KGHSH and CDR2 LQKENI. V lost 3 bases and J lost 4; bases outside the gene matches: 12. CDR3 length: 17 residues. In DNA form, the CDR3 reads TGTGCCAGCTCACCCCAACATGAGGCTAGCGGGAGTTACGAGCAGTACTTC. It specifies CASSPQHEASGSYEQYF.

V usage is TRBV25-1 and J usage is TRBJ2-7; the D gene is possibly TRBD2 (5 bases). From germline, CDR1 is MGHDK and CDR2 SYGVNS. This CDR3 has 14 residues. The V and J ends lost 1 base and 6 bases respectively, with 13 bases between them. The CDR3 reads CASSESVGVSEQYF. CDR3 bases: TGTGCCAGCAGTGAATCAGTGGGAGTGTCCGAGCAGTACTTC.

This sequence joins TRBV5-1 and TRBJ2-5; perhaps TRBD2 as D (7 bases). Germline CDR1 SGHRS, CDR2 YFSETQ. The CDR3 covers 15 residues. V lost 7 bases and J lost 3, with 19 bases in between. CDR3 sequence: CASAPGRGGEETQYF. CDR3 DNA: TGCGCCAGCGCCCCCGGTAGGGGGGGCGAAGAGACCCAGTACTTC. Based on the CDR3 plus reference TRBV5-1 and TRBJ2-5, the full variable domain is KAGVTQTPRYLIKTRGQQVTLSCSPISGHRSVSWYQQTPGQGLQFLFEYFSETQRNKGNFPGRFSGRQFSNSRSEMNVSTLELGDSALYLCASAPGRGGEETQYFGPGTRLLVL.

J is TRBJ2-7 and V is TRBV7-9; 9 bases are shared with TRBD1. Germline CDR1 reads SEHNR; CDR2 reads FQNEAQ (reference sequence). This CDR3 is 15 amino acids long. V shed 6 bases and J 5 bases; nucleotides not matched to a gene: 11. The CDR3 DNA is TGTGCCAGCAGAACGTCGGGACAGGGCCCCAACGAGCAGTACTTC. Its protein is CASRTSGQGPNEQYF. The entire variable domain, with the rest obtained from reference TRBV7-9 and TRBJ2-7, is as follows: DTGVSQNPRHKITKRGQNVTFRCDPISEHNRLYWYRQTLGQGPEFLTYFQNEAQLEKSRLLSDRFSAERPKGSFSTLEIQRTEQGDSAMYLCASRTSGQGPNEQYFGPGTRLTVT.

This chain links TRBV7-9 with TRBJ2-3, with TRBD1 matching 9 bases. CDR1 is SEHNR and CDR2 is FQNEAQ in the germline V gene (reference sequence). The trim removed 5 bases at V and 4 bases at J, leaving 7 bases unmatched. This CDR3 has 15 amino acids. The CDR3, as DNA: TGTGCCAGCAGCCCCACTCGGACAGGGGCAGATACGCAGTATTTT. Translating gives CASSPTRTGADTQYF. Using reference TRBV7-9 and TRBJ2-3 for the parts outside the CDR3, the full variable domain is DTGVSQNPRHKITKRGQNVTFRCDPISEHNRLYWYRQTLGQGPEFLTYFQNEAQLEKSRLLSDRFSAERPKGSFSTLEIQRTEQGDSAMYLCASSPTRTGADTQYFGPGTRLTVL.

This chain connects TRBV7-6 to TRBJ2-7, with no clear D. Trimming cost V 1 base and J 6 bases, with 7 bases left between them. The CDR3 totals 12 residues. Germline loops: CDR1 SGHVS, CDR2 FNYEAQ. The CDR3 sequence is CASSLGRSEQYF. As DNA, the CDR3 is TGTGCCAGCAGCTTAGGTCGGAGCGAGCAGTACTTC.

This chain uses TRBV6-1 with TRBJ1-5; no reliable D call. The CDR3 runs to 15 residues. CDR1 is MNHNS, CDR2 SASEGT, per germline. V dropped 2 bases and J dropped 7 bases, with 15 bases sitting between them. CDR3 DNA: TGTGCCAGCAGTGAACCTCGCTACCCCCCACAGCCCCAGCATTTT. Protein product: CASSEPRYPPQPQHF.

The CDR3 spells CASSVAGTSGGSEQYF. Here the CDR3 DNA reads TGTGCCAGCAGCGTAGCTGGGACTAGCGGGGGGTCCGAGCAGTACTTC. The chain recombines TRBV9 with TRBJ2-7; 15 positions match TRBD2. There are 16 residues in the CDR3. Germline V gene sequence: CDR1 SGDLS, CDR2 YYNGEE. Losses at the gene ends were 0 bases for V and 6 bases for J; bases not matched to a gene: 4.

The V call is TRBV9, the J call TRBJ1-2, with D unclear. The length of the CDR3 is 16 residues. Germline assignment: CDR1 SGDLS and CDR2 YYNGEE. V was trimmed by 0 bases and J by 7 bases, leaving 19 bases between them. CDR3 protein: CASSVGLEEAYGGYTF. The DNA of the CDR3 is TGTGCCAGCAGCGTAGGCCTGGAGGAAGCTTACGGTGGCTACACCTTC.

This chain links TRBV11-2 with TRBJ2-5; D uncertain. CDR1 and CDR2 from the germline V gene are SGHAT and FQNNGV. The V end lost 0 bases, the J end lost 4 bases, and 3 bases lay between the germline ends. The CDR3 spans 12 residues. The CDR3 coding sequence is TGTGCCAGCAGCTTAGATCTAGAGACCCAGTACTTC. This codes for CASSLDLETQYF.

The chain carries TRBV25-1 and TRBJ2-3; TRBD2 aligns across 9 bases. The junction had 13 bases not matched to a gene; V was cut back by 3 bases and J by 3 bases. The germline gives CDR1 MGHDK, CDR2 SYGVNS. This CDR3 has 18 residues. Here the CDR3 reads CASSDTLPGLAKTDTQYF. The DNA for the CDR3 is TGTGCCAGCAGTGACACCTTGCCGGGACTAGCAAAGACAGATACGCAGTATTTT. The full variable domain, rest sourced from reference TRBV25-1 and TRBJ2-3, is EADIYQTPRYLVIGTGKKITLECSQTMGHDKMYWYQQDPGMELHLIHYSYGVNSTEKGDLSSESTVSRIRTEHFPLTLESARPSHTSQYLCASSDTLPGLAKTDTQYFGPGTRLTVL.

This chain joins TRBV30 and TRBJ1-5; tentative D call: TRBD1 (5 bases). CDR1 is GTSNPN and CDR2 is SVGIG in the germline V gene (reference sequence). Trimming left V 5 bases short and J 2 bases short, with 10 bases between. The CDR3 has 13 residues. CDR3 coding DNA: TGTGCCTGGGCGAACAGGCGCAATCAGCCCCAGCATTTT. Translating it yields CAWANRRNQPQHF.

V usage is TRBV4-2 and J usage is TRBJ1-5, with 7 bases fitting TRBD1. Germline assignment: CDR1 LGHNA and CDR2 YNFKEQ. This CDR3 contains 16 residues. V trimming: 4 bases; J trimming: 1 base; junction bases outside the gene matches: 7. CDR3 nucleotides: TGTGCCAGCAGCCCTCAGGGGGTTGGGAGCAATCAGCCCCAGCATTTT. This encodes CASSPQGVGSNQPQHF.

The rearrangement joins TRBV4-1 to TRBJ1-3, with TRBD1 as a possible D gene (5 bases). The CDR3 is made up of 14 amino acids. CDR1 and CDR2 from the germline V gene are MGHRA and YSYEKL. Trimming shortened V by 1 base and J by 6 bases, and 10 bases separated the two germline ends. The DNA of the CDR3 is TGCGCCAGCAGCCAAGTTTCAGGGCTAAACACCATATATTTT. Amino acids: CASSQVSGLNTIYF.

The rearrangement links TRBV6-1 to TRBJ2-3; D not resolved. Trimming cost V 6 bases and J 0 bases, with 13 bases left between them. CDR1 MNHNS and CDR2 SASEGT come from the germline V gene. The CDR3 is 15 residues long. This chain's CDR3 is CASSEIPTSTDTQYF. As DNA, the CDR3 is TGTGCCAGCAGCGAGATTCCCACTAGCACAGATACGCAGTATTTT.

This chain joins TRBV11-3 and TRBJ1-1, with TRBD1 identical over 9 bases. The CDR3 has 15 residues. The junction had 3 bases not matched to a gene; V was cut back by 2 bases and J by 2 bases. Per germline, CDR1 SGHNT and CDR2 YENEEA. The CDR3 is CASSLHRGRNTEAFF. The CDR3 region has the DNA TGTGCCAGCAGCTTACACAGGGGGCGAAACACTGAAGCTTTCTTT.

The V gene is TRBV7-9, the J gene TRBJ2-5, with D hard to call. This CDR3 is built from 15 residues. From germline, CDR1 is SEHNR and CDR2 FQNEAQ (reference sequence). Trimming cost V 5 bases and J 0 bases, with 13 bases left between them. In DNA form, the CDR3 reads TGTGCCAGCAGCCAACGAATGAGGTACCAAGAGACCCAGTACTTC. Translating it yields CASSQRMRYQETQYF.